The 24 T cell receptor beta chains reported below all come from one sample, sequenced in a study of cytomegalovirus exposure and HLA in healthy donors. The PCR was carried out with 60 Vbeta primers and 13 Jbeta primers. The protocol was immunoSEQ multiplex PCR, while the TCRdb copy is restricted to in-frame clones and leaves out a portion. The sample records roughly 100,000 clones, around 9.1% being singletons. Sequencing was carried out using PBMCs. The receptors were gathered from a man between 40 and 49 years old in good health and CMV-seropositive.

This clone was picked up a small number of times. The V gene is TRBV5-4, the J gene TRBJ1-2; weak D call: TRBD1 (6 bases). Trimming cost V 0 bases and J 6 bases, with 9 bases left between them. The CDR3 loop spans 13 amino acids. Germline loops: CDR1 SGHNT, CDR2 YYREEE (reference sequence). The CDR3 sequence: CASSLGQEDGYTF. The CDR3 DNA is TGTGCCAGCAGCTTGGGACAGGAGGATGGCTACACCTTC.

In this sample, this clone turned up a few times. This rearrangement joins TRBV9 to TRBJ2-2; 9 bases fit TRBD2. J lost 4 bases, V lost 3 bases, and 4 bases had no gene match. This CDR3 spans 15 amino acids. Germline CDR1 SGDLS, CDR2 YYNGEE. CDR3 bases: TGTGCCAGCAGCGGGGGGACTAGCAGCACCGGGGAGCTGTTTTTT. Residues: CASSGGTSSTGELFF.

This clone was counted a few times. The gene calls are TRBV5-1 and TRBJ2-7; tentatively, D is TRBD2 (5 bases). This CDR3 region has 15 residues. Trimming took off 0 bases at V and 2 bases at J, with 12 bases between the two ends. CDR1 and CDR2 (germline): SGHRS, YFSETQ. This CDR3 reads CASSLAGFLAYEQYF. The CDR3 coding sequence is TGCGCCAGCAGCTTGGCGGGATTCCTAGCCTACGAGCAGTACTTC.

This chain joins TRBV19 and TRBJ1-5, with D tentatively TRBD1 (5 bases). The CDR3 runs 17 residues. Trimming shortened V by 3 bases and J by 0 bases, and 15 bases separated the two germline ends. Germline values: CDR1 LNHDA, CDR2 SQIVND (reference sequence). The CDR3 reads CASSIRQQVYSNQPQHF. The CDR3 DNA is TGTGCCAGTAGTATTCGACAACAGGTTTATAGCAATCAGCCCCAGCATTTT.

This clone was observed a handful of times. The CDR3 protein is CASSLTNYNEQFF. The CDR3 coding sequence is TGTGCCAGCAGCCTGACTAACTACAATGAGCAGTTCTTC. V and J are TRBV11-3 and TRBJ2-1; tentatively, D is TRBD2 (5 bases). CDR3 length: 13 amino acids. Trimming took 5 bases from V and 3 from J, leaving 8 bases between them. Germline V gene sequence: CDR1 SGHNT, CDR2 YENEEA.

CDR3 region: CASSASRIQYF. Here the CDR3 DNA reads TGTGCCAGCAGCGCCTCCAGAATTCAGTACTTC. V gene TRBV6-6 combines with J gene TRBJ2-4; D gene unclear. Germline loops: CDR1 MNHNY, CDR2 SVGAGI (reference sequence). V lost 6 bases and J 10 bases, leaving 10 bases between the germline ends. The CDR3 has 11 amino acids.

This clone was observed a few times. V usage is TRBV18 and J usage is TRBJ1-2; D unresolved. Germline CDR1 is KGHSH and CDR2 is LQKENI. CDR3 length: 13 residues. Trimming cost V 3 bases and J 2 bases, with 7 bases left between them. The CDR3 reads CASSPDLNYGYTF. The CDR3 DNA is TGTGCCAGCTCACCGGACTTAAACTATGGCTACACCTTC.

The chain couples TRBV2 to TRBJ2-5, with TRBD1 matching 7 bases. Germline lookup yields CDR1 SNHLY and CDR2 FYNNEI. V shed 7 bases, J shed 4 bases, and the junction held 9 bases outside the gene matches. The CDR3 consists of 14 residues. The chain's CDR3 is CASTREGAGETQYF. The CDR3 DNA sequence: TGTGCCAGCACCCGAGAGGGGGCTGGAGAGACCCAGTACTTC.

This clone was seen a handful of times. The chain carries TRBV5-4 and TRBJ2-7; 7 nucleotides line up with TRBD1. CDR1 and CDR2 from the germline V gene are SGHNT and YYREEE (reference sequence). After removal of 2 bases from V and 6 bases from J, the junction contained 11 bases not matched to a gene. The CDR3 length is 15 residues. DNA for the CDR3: TGTGCCAGCAGCTTCACAACCGGGACAGCCGCCGAGCAGTACTTC. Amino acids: CASSFTTGTAAEQYF.

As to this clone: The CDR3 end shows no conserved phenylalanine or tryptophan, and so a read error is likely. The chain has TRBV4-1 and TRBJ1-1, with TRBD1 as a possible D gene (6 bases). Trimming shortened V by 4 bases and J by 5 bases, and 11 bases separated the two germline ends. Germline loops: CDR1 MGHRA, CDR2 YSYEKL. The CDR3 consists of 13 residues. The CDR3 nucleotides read TGCGCCAGCAGCCGAGGGGGAATAACTGAAGCTTTCTTG. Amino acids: CASSRGGITEAFL.

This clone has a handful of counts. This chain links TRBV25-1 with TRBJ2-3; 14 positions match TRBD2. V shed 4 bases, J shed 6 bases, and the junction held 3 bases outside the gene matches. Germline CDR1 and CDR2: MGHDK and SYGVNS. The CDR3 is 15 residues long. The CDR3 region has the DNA TGTGCCAGCAGTGCTAGACTAGCGGGAGGGGATACGCAGTATTTT. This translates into CASSARLAGGDTQYF. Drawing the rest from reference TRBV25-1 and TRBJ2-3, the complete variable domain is EADIYQTPRYLVIGTGKKITLECSQTMGHDKMYWYQQDPGMELHLIHYSYGVNSTEKGDLSSESTVSRIRTEHFPLTLESARPSHTSQYLCASSARLAGGDTQYFGPGTRLTVL.

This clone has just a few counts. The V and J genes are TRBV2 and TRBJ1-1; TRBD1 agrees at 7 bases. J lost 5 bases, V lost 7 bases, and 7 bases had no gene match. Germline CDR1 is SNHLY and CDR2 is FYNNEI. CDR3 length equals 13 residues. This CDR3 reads CASKGQRATEAFF. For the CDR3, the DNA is TGTGCCAGCAAGGGACAGAGGGCGACTGAAGCTTTCTTT.

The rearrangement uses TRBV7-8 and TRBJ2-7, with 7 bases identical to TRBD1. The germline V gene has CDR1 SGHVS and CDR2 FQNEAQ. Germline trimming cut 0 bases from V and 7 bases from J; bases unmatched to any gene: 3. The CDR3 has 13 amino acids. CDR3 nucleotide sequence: TGTGCCAGCAGCTTAGCAGGGGGCAGGGAGCAGTACTTC. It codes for CASSLAGGREQYF.

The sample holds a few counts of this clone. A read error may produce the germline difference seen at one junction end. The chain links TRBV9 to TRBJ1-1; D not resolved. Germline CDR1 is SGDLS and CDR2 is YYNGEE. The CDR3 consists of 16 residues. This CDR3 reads CASSVGGGLSNSEAFF. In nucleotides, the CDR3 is TGTGCCAGCAGCGTAGGGGGAGGGCTTTCGAACTCTGAAGCTTTCTTT.

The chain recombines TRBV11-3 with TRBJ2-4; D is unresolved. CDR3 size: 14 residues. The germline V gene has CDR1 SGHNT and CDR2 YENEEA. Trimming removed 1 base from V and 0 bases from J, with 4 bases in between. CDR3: CASSLGGAKNIQYF. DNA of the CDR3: TGTGCCAGCAGCTTAGGAGGAGCCAAAAACATTCAGTACTTC.

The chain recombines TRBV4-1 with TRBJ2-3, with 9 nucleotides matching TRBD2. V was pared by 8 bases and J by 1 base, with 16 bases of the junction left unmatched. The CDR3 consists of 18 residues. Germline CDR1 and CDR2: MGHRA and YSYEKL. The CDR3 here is CASSPGLAGLVGTDTQYF. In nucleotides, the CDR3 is TGCGCCAGCTCTCCCGGGCTAGCGGGACTGGTTGGCACAGATACGCAGTATTTT.

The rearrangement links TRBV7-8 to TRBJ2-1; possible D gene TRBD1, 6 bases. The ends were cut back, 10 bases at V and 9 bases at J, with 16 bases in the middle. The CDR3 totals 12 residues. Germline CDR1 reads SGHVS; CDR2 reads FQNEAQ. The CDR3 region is CAILIQGTEQFF. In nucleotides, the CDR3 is TGTGCCATCCTAATACAGGGAACTGAGCAGTTCTTC.

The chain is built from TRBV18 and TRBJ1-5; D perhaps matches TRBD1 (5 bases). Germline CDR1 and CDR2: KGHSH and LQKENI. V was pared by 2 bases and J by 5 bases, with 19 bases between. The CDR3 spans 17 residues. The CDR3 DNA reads TGTGCCAGCTCACCAGATTTTGGGGGGGGTTTTGATCAGCCCCAGCATTTT. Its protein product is CASSPDFGGGFDQPQHF.

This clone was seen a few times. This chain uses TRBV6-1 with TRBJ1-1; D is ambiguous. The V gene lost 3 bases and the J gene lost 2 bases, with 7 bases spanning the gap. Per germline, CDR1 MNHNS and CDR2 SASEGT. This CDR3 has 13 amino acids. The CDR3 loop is CASSETSNTEAFF. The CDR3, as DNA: TGTGCCAGCAGTGAGACATCTAACACTGAAGCTTTCTTT.

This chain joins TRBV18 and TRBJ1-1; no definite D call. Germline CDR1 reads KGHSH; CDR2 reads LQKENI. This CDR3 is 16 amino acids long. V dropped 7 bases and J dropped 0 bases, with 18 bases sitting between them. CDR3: CASCGNVAIMNTEAFF. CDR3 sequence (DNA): TGTGCCAGCTGCGGGAATGTGGCAATTATGAACACTGAAGCTTTCTTT.

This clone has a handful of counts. This CDR3 reads CASGRQGQDEKLFF. In nucleotides, the CDR3 is TGTGCCAGCGGACGACAGGGGCAGGATGAAAAACTGTTTTTT. The rearrangement joins TRBV13 to TRBJ1-4, with TRBD1 identical over 8 bases. The CDR3 has 14 amino acids. Losses at the gene ends were 8 bases for V and 6 bases for J; bases not matched to a gene: 8. Germline CDR1 PRHDT, CDR2 FYEKMQ (reference sequence).

CDR3 in DNA: TGTGCCAGCTCACCGAGAACAGGGGGTGAGCAGTTCTTC. Residues: CASSPRTGGEQFF. The gene calls are TRBV18 and TRBJ2-1; 8 bases are a match to TRBD1. V was pared by 3 bases and J by 9 bases, with 4 bases of the junction left unmatched. From germline, CDR1 is KGHSH and CDR2 LQKENI. There are 13 residues in the CDR3.

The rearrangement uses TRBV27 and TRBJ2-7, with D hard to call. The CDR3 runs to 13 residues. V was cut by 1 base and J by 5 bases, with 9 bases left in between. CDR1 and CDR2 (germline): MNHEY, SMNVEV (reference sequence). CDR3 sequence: CASSLFVGDEQYF. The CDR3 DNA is TGTGCCAGCAGTTTATTTGTGGGCGACGAGCAGTACTTC.

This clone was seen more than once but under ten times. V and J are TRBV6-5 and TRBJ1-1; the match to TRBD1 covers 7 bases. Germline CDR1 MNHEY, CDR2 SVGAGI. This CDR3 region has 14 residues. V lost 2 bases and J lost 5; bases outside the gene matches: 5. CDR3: CASSYVAGGTEAFF. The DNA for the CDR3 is TGTGCCAGCAGTTACGTCGCAGGGGGGACTGAAGCTTTCTTT.